Listed here are 28 T cell receptor beta chains from one sample, sequenced in a study of T cell responses to AZD1222 COVID-19 vaccine. Generated by immunoSEQ multiplex PCR, the TCRdb table keeps only in-frame clones and is missing some. The top ten hold 30% to 40% of the sample, which has about 84,000 clones, 80% to 90% seen once. Sample: peripheral blood, taken on day 0 of AZD1222 vaccination. The receptors originated from an adult in good health.

This chain connects TRBV6-5 to TRBJ2-3; tentatively, D is TRBD2 (5 bases). Trimming cost V 6 bases and J 5 bases, with 6 bases left between them. In germline, CDR1 is MNHEY, CDR2 SVGAGI. This CDR3 is 11 amino acids long. Written as DNA, the CDR3 is TGTGCCAGCAGCGAGGGAGATACGCAGTATTTT. Amino acids: CASSEGDTQYF.

The chain uses TRBV15 and TRBJ1-2; D remains unclear. CDR3 length equals 13 residues. Trimming took 1 base from V and 4 from J, leaving 7 bases between them. CDR1 and CDR2 (germline): LNHNV, YYDKDF (reference sequence). The CDR3 loop is CATSRGLSYGYTF. The CDR3 bases are TGTGCCACCAGCAGAGGGTTGAGCTATGGCTACACCTTC.

This clone was seen more than once but under ten times. V usage is TRBV5-1 and J usage is TRBJ2-3, with 14 bases lining up with TRBD2. The germline V gene has CDR1 SGHRS and CDR2 YFSETQ. Trimming removed 2 bases from V and 1 base from J; junction bases left unmatched: 3. The CDR3 is 17 amino acids. The CDR3 nucleotides are TGCGCCAGCAGCTTTACGGGACTAGCGGGAGGCACAGATACGCAGTATTTT. Its translation: CASSFTGLAGGTDTQYF.

V and J are TRBV5-5 and TRBJ1-3; possibly TRBD1 for D (6 bases). The CDR3 has 16 amino acids. V was clipped by 0 bases and J by 0 bases, with 10 bases between them. Germline V gene lookup returns CDR1 SGHKS and CDR2 YYEKEE (reference sequence). The CDR3 protein is CASSLGQAGSGNTIYF. The CDR3 DNA reads as TGTGCCAGCAGCTTGGGACAGGCAGGCTCTGGAAACACCATATATTTT.

The CDR3 spells CASSLGRGGTEAFF. As DNA, the CDR3 is TGTGCCAGCAGCTTAGGCCGAGGAGGGACTGAAGCTTTCTTT. The V gene is TRBV7-2, the J gene TRBJ1-1; D not resolved. Germline V lookup: CDR1 SGHTA, CDR2 FQGNSA. The CDR3 spans 14 residues. Between the trimmed V and J ends, which lost 1 base and 5 bases, there was a span of 11 bases.

The V call is TRBV3-1 (or the pseudogene TRBV3-2), the J call TRBJ1-5; D is unresolved. The CDR3 sequence is 13 residues long. The V gene lost 2 bases and the J gene lost 4 bases, with 6 bases spanning the gap. Germline V lookup: CDR1 LGHDT, CDR2 YNNKEL (reference sequence). The CDR3 region has the DNA TGTGCCAGCAGCCAAATTCCGAATCAGCCCCAGCATTTT. Protein sequence: CASSQIPNQPQHF.

V is TRBV18 and J is TRBJ1-4; 9 nucleotides match TRBD1. This CDR3 contains 15 residues. V lost 1 base, J lost 8 bases, and 5 bases stayed unmatched. CDR1 is KGHSH, CDR2 LQKENI, per germline. The CDR3 sequence: CASSPRQGELEKLFF. In nucleotides, the CDR3 is TGTGCCAGCTCACCACGACAGGGGGAGTTGGAAAAACTGTTTTTT.

The chain couples TRBV2 to TRBJ2-3; D is uncertain. The CDR3 extends over 15 amino acids. With 4 bases removed from V and 2 bases from J, the gap between germline ends came to 13 bases. Germline lookup yields CDR1 SNHLY and CDR2 FYNNEI. CDR3 amino acids: CASSVQRTTTDTQYF. CDR3 coding DNA: TGTGCCAGCAGTGTCCAACGGACGACCACAGATACGCAGTATTTT.

This chain joins TRBV7-9 and TRBJ1-4, with D perhaps matching TRBD1 (5 bases). The V end was cut by 5 bases, the J end by 0 bases, with 13 bases between. CDR1 and CDR2 (germline): SEHNR, FQNEAQ (reference sequence). This CDR3 comprises 16 residues. As DNA, the CDR3 is TGTGCCAGCAGCCAACCCGGACAAGCAACTAATGAAAAACTGTTTTTT. Translated, it gives CASSQPGQATNEKLFF.

The chain joins TRBV5-4 to TRBJ2-5; TRBD2 agrees at 8 bases. The CDR3 loop spans 17 amino acids. V was clipped by 7 bases and J by 2 bases; unmatched bases: 16. From germline, CDR1 is SGHNT and CDR2 YYREEE (reference sequence). CDR3 protein: CASSSGNSGIMQETQYF. As DNA, the CDR3 is TGTGCCAGCTCCTCCGGTAATAGCGGGATAATGCAAGAGACCCAGTACTTC.

The chain combines TRBV9 with TRBJ2-3, with D tentatively TRBD2 (5 bases). CDR1 is SGDLS and CDR2 is YYNGEE in the germline V gene. The CDR3 totals 15 residues. Trimming removed 1 base from V and 6 bases from J, with 15 bases in between. In nucleotides, the CDR3 is TGTGCCAGCAGCGTATCGGCGGATCAGCGGGATACGCAGTATTTT. Its translation is CASSVSADQRDTQYF.

V and J are TRBV19 and TRBJ2-7; 12 bases match TRBD2. V lost 0 bases and J lost 1; bases outside the gene matches: 4. CDR3 length equals 17 residues. Germline CDR1 reads LNHDA; CDR2 reads SQIVND (reference sequence). The DNA for the CDR3 is TGTGCCAGTAGTATAGATCGGACTAGCGGGAAGTCCTACGAGCAGTACTTC. Amino acid sequence: CASSIDRTSGKSYEQYF.

The gene calls are TRBV29-1 and TRBJ2-4, with unresolved D. The V end was cut by 2 bases, the J end by 3 bases, with 8 bases between. The CDR3 runs 13 residues. CDR1 and CDR2 (germline): SQVTM, ANQGSEA. The CDR3 DNA is TGCAGCGTTGAATTCTGGGACAAAAACATTCAGTACTTC. Translation gives CSVEFWDKNIQYF.

This clone was observed once. V usage is TRBV28 and J usage is TRBJ2-2; TRBD2 agrees at 8 bases. J gave up 1 base and V 2 bases, and 6 bases lay outside the gene matches. CDR3 length: 17 amino acids. Germline V gene lookup returns CDR1 MDHEN and CDR2 SYDVKM. CDR3 sequence reads: CASSLRTSGRNTGELFF. Here the CDR3 DNA reads TGTGCCAGCAGTTTACGGACCAGCGGGAGGAACACCGGGGAGCTGTTTTTT.

The chain couples TRBV4-2 to TRBJ1-2; D gene ambiguous. Trimming took off 6 bases at V and 1 base at J, with 18 bases between the two ends. CDR1 is LGHNA, CDR2 YNFKEQ, per germline. The CDR3 totals 16 residues. CDR3 in amino acids: CASSPSQALFNYGYTF. The DNA for the CDR3 is TGTGCCAGCAGTCCTAGCCAGGCCCTCTTTAACTATGGCTACACCTTC.

This clone was observed a single time. The rearrangement links TRBV28 to TRBJ1-1; D ambiguous. The V end lost 11 bases, the J end lost 8 bases, and 15 bases lay between the germline ends. Germline CDR1 MDHEN, CDR2 SYDVKM. This CDR3 region has 11 residues. DNA of the CDR3: TGTGCCTCCCTTGAAGAGGGAGAAGCTTTCTTT. It encodes CASLEEGEAFF.

V gene TRBV18 combines with J gene TRBJ1-1, with a possible D match to TRBD1 (6 bases). The CDR3 sequence is 13 residues long. CDR1 and CDR2 from the germline V gene are KGHSH and LQKENI. Trimming took off 6 bases at V and 14 bases at J, with 22 bases between the two ends. CDR3 coding DNA: TGTGCCAGCTCTTCGACGGGTGGGGGGCACACGTTCTTT. Protein: CASSSTGGGHTFF.

This sequence joins TRBV20-1 and TRBJ2-7, with no clear D. V lost 5 bases to trimming and J lost 4 bases, with 6 bases between them. CDR3 size: 10 residues. Germline values: CDR1 DFQATT, CDR2 SNEGSKA (reference sequence). CDR3 in DNA: TGCAGTGCTGGGAAATACGAGCAGTACTTC. Residues: CSAGKYEQYF.

V and J are TRBV2 and TRBJ2-7; tentative D call: TRBD1 (5 bases). The CDR3 is made up of 15 amino acids. V was shortened by 1 base and J by 2 bases, with 12 bases between the two germline ends. From germline, CDR1 is SNHLY and CDR2 FYNNEI. DNA of the CDR3: TGTGCCAGCAGTGAAGAGCTAGGGGTAACCTACGAGCAGTACTTC. Translation gives CASSEELGVTYEQYF. Variable domain in full (rest from reference TRBV2 and TRBJ2-7): EPEVTQTPSHQVTQMGQEVILRCVPISNHLYFYWYRQILGQKVEFLVSFYNNEISEKSEIFDDQFSVERPDGSNFTLKIRSTKLEDSAMYFCASSEELGVTYEQYFGPGTRLTVT.

The chain uses TRBV7-3 and TRBJ2-2; D not resolved. Trimming removed 5 bases from V and 4 bases from J, with 8 bases in between. The CDR3 runs to 13 residues. Germline V gives CDR1 SGHTA, CDR2 FQGTGA. CDR3 DNA: TGTGCCAGCAGCGTCCTGAGCACCGGGGAGCTGTTTTTT. It is translated as CASSVLSTGELFF.

V is TRBV9 and J is TRBJ2-3, with 8 bases aligning to TRBD2. Trimming cost V 0 bases and J 3 bases; bases outside gene matches: 6. The CDR3 has 16 amino acids. Germline V lookup: CDR1 SGDLS, CDR2 YYNGEE. CDR3 amino acids: CASSVEAGRATDTQYF. The CDR3 coding sequence is TGTGCCAGCAGCGTAGAGGCCGGGAGGGCTACAGATACGCAGTATTTT. Full variable domain (rest looked up from reference TRBV9 and TRBJ2-3): DSGVTQTPKHLITATGQRVTLRCSPRSGDLSVYWYQQSLDQGLQFLIQYYNGEERAKGNILERFSAQQFPDLHSELNLSSLELGDSALYFCASSVEAGRATDTQYFGPGTRLTVL.

V usage is TRBV3-1 (or the pseudogene TRBV3-2) and J usage is TRBJ2-7, with D hard to call. Per germline, CDR1 LGHDT and CDR2 YNNKEL (reference sequence). This CDR3 is 14 amino acids long. V shed 0 bases and J shed 3 bases, with 9 bases lying between them. CDR3 coding DNA: TGTGCCAGCAGCCAAGATCCAATCGGCTACGAGCAGTACTTC. Amino acid sequence: CASSQDPIGYEQYF.

The CDR3 nucleotides read TGTGCCAGCAGCTTAGGACAGGGAAGCACTGAAGCTTTCTTT. Protein product: CASSLGQGSTEAFF. The J gene is TRBJ1-1, the V gene TRBV5-6; 8 bases fit TRBD1. Germline CDR1 and CDR2: SGHDT and YYEEEE. The junction had 4 bases not matched to a gene; V was cut back by 2 bases and J by 4 bases. CDR3 size: 14 residues.

The rearrangement uses TRBV4-1 and TRBJ2-1; TRBD2 aligns across 10 bases. The V gene end was trimmed by 8 bases and the J gene end by 0 bases; junction bases not matched to a gene: 7. CDR1 and CDR2 (germline): MGHRA, YSYEKL. CDR3 length equals 16 residues. The CDR3 reads CASGFSGGSSYNEQFF. The CDR3 DNA reads TGCGCCAGCGGGTTTAGCGGGGGGAGCTCCTACAATGAGCAGTTCTTC.

V usage is TRBV5-1 and J usage is TRBJ1-1; possibly TRBD1 for D (6 bases). V dropped 3 bases and J dropped 5 bases, with 17 bases sitting between them. The V gene's germline CDR1 is SGHRS and CDR2 YFSETQ. The CDR3 loop spans 15 amino acids. The CDR3 region is CASSSQGSGRTEAFF. In DNA form, the CDR3 reads TGCGCCAGCAGCTCTCAGGGGTCGGGGAGGACTGAAGCTTTCTTT.

V is TRBV11-2 and J is TRBJ2-5; D is ambiguous. There are 11 residues in the CDR3. Germline lookup yields CDR1 SGHAT and CDR2 FQNNGV. Trimming stripped 5 bases from V and 7 bases from J, with 8 bases between. CDR3 sequence reads: CASSPTGTQYF. CDR3 nucleotides: TGTGCCAGCAGCCCCACGGGGACCCAGTACTTC.

The V and J genes are TRBV14 and TRBJ2-1, with D unclear. V dropped 5 bases and J dropped 2 bases, with 19 bases sitting between them. Germline values: CDR1 SGHDN, CDR2 FVKESK. The CDR3 runs to 17 residues. The CDR3 nucleotides read TGTGCCAGCAGCAACCGCAAGCTCCCCCGGCCCTACAATGAGCAGTTCTTC. This codes for CASSNRKLPRPYNEQFF.

The chain links TRBV3-1 (or the pseudogene TRBV3-2) to TRBJ2-5; 10 bases fit TRBD2. V gave up 1 base and J gave up 5 bases; unmatched junction bases: 7. CDR1 and CDR2 from the germline V gene are LGHDT and YNNKEL (reference sequence). The CDR3 extends over 16 amino acids. CDR3 bases: TGTGCCAGCAGCCAAGGCAGAGCGGGAGGGTTGGAGACCCAGTACTTC. Its translation: CASSQGRAGGLETQYF.